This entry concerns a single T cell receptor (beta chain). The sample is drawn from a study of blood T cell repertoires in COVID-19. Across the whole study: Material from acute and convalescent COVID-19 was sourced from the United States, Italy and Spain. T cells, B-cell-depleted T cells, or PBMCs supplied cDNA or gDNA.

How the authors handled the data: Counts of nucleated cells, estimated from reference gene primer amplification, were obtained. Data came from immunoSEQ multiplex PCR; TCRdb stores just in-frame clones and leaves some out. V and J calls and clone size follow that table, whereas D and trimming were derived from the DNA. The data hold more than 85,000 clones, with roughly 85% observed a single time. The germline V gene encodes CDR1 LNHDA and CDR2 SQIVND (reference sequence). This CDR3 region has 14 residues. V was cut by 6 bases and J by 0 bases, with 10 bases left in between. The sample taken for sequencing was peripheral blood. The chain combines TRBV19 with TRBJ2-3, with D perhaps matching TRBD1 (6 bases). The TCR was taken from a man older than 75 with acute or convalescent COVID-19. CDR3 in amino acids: CASSRDISTDTQYF. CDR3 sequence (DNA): TGTGCCAGTAGCAGGGACATCAGCACAGATACGCAGTATTTT.